Sequencing of this T cell receptor beta chain was carried out in a study of cytomegalovirus exposure and HLA in healthy donors. J lost 11 bases, V lost 7 bases, and 12 bases had no gene match. The CDR3 has 15 residues. From germline, CDR1 is MDHEN and CDR2 SYDVKM. 60 Vbeta and 13 Jbeta primers were used in PCR. Sequencing was performed with immunoSEQ multiplex PCR; in TCRdb, only in-frame clones are kept and a portion is missing. This table has under 200,000 clones, around nine tenths appearing once. The rearrangement links TRBV28 to TRBJ1-3; 12 bases agree with TRBD1. The specimen sequenced was PBMCs. The receptor comes from a woman aged 25 to 45 in good health and CMV-seronegative. The CDR3 DNA reads as TGTGCCAGCACTCAAATCGGGACAGGGGGCGCTTCCATATATTTT. Its protein is CASTQIGTGGASIYF.